The 13 T cell receptor delta chains below were found in one sample sequenced in a study of gamma-delta chains in newborns, infants, children. TCRdb reapplied CATT to the reads. Of 4,000 or so delta-chain clones in the sample, about 3.4% are singletons; the top ten hold approximately 12%. The sample comprised blood. These receptors were collected from a child who was a newborn, infant or young child, either healthy, febrile or measles-vaccinated (not recorded which).

Comments on this clone: A far more abundant clone sits one base away, making this likely a read error. The CDR3 reads CACDTVWGIRPWDTRQMFF. In DNA form, the CDR3 reads TGTGCCTGTGACACCGTCTGGGGGATACGCCCCTGGGACACCCGACAGATGTTTTTC. The chain has TRDV2 and TRDJ3; 12 nucleotides line up with TRDD3. The V gene end was trimmed by 0 bases and the J gene end by 2 bases; junction bases not matched to a gene: 4. Germline values: CDR1 GEAIGNYY, CDR2 EKD. This CDR3 has 19 residues.

As regards this clone: This is likely an artifact of a read error, given a far larger clone one base away. The same CDR3 arises from other DNA sequences in this sample as well. The gene calls are TRDV2 and TRDJ3, with 10 bases lining up with TRDD3. The CDR3 consists of 19 residues. Germline assignment: CDR1 GEAIGNYY and CDR2 EKD. The DNA of the CDR3 is TGCGCCTGTGACACTGTCCGCGGGGGATACGCCTGGGACACCCGACAGATGTTTTTC. The encoded protein is CACDTVRGGYAWDTRQMFF.

Points on this clone: The TCRdb protein comes from a much larger clone and disagrees with this DNA's translation at residue 3, likely due to a read error; the protein given here is derived from the DNA. The chain combines TRDV2 with TRDJ3, with 9 bases aligning to TRDD3. The CDR3 is 17 residues long. Germline assignment: CDR1 GEAIGNYY and CDR2 EKD. CDR3 nucleotide sequence: TGTGCCAGTGACTACTGGGGGAGCTCCTGGGACACCCGACAGATGTTTTTC. Encoded protein: CASDYWGSSWDTRQMFF.

This clone has more than one count but fewer than ten. The protein in TCRdb stems from a much larger clone and differs at residue 13 from this DNA's translation, likely a read error; here the protein is translated from the DNA. The V and J genes are TRDV2 and TRDJ3; 12 positions match TRDD3. The CDR3 is made up of 18 amino acids. Per germline, CDR1 GEAIGNYY and CDR2 EKD. The CDR3 DNA is TGTGCCTGTGACAAAATACTGGGGGATACCTGGGACGCCCGACAGATGTTTTTC. Encoded protein: CACDKILGDTWDARQMFF.

This clone was counted only a few times. A single base separates this from a much larger clone, so it may be a read error. The CDR3 spells CACDPLQGDWDTRQMFF. Here the CDR3 DNA reads TGTGCCTGTGATCCCCTTCAGGGGGATTGGGACACCCGACAGATGTTTTTC. This sequence joins TRDV2 and TRDJ3; 7 nucleotides line up with TRDD3. Germline assignment: CDR1 GEAIGNYY and CDR2 EKD. The CDR3 consists of 17 residues. V shed 4 bases, J shed 4 bases, and the junction held 9 bases outside the gene matches.

Points on this clone: The translation of this DNA and the TCRdb protein of a much larger clone differ at residue 8, probably owing to a read error; the protein shown here is translated from the DNA. This chain joins TRDV2 and TRDJ2; D perhaps matches TRDD3 (6 bases). Between the trimmed V and J ends, which lost 2 bases and 1 base, there was a span of 10 bases. This CDR3 has 15 residues. In germline, CDR1 is GEAIGNYY, CDR2 EKD. The CDR3 nucleotides are TGTGCCTGTGACATTTTGGGGGGTTTGACAGCACAACTCTTCTTT. Translated, it gives CACDILGGLTAQLFF.

Note on this clone: The mismatch at residue 10 between this DNA's translation and the TCRdb protein of a much larger clone likely reflects a read error; the protein shown is translated from the DNA. The chain links TRDV2 to TRDJ3; 9 nucleotides agree with TRDD3. J lost 2 bases, V lost 0 bases, and 4 bases had no gene match. There are 18 residues in the CDR3. Germline assignment: CDR1 GEAIGNYY and CDR2 EKD. In DNA, the CDR3 is TGTGCCTGTGACACCGGGGATACGCGCCCCTGGGACACCCGACAGATGTTTTTC. Translating it yields CACDTGDTRPWDTRQMFF.

In its sample, this clone was seen a few times. One base separates it from a far larger clone, so it is likely a read error. At the DNA level, this CDR3 is encoded by other sequences in the same sample as well. V is TRDV2 and J is TRDJ3; 8 nucleotides match TRDD3. This CDR3 spans 18 amino acids. Germline CDR1 is GEAIGNYY and CDR2 is EKD. Here the CDR3 reads CACDTLGDFSWDTRQMFF. The CDR3 DNA reads TGTGCCTGTGACACCTTGGGGGATTTCTCCTGGGACACCCGTCAGATGTTTTTC.

This clone was observed a handful of times. TCRdb's protein for this DNA is that of a much larger clone and differs from the translation at residue 16, likely a read error; the protein shown is the DNA translation. This sample includes further DNA sequences coding for the same CDR3. The V call is TRDV2, the J call TRDJ3; 9 positions agree with TRDD3. The CDR3 totals 18 residues. Germline V lookup: CDR1 GEAIGNYY, CDR2 EKD. The CDR3, as DNA: TGTGCCTGTGACACCTACTGGGGGAGCTCCTGGGACACCCGACAGGTGTTTTTC. This encodes CACDTYWGSSWDTRQVFF.

About this clone itself: With a much larger clone just one base away, this may be a read error. This sequence joins TRDV2 and TRDJ3; D is unclear. V gave up 3 bases and J gave up 0 bases, with 8 bases separating them. CDR3 length: 16 amino acids. Looked up from germline, CDR1 is GEAIGNYY and CDR2 is EKD. The CDR3 region is CACDYRASWDTRQMFF. CDR3 DNA sequence: TGTGCCTGTGACTACCGGGCCTCCTGGGACACCCGACAGATGTTTTTC.

This clone was detected a few times. The translation of this DNA and the TCRdb protein of a much larger clone differ at residue 3, probably owing to a read error; the protein shown here is translated from the DNA. CDR3 loop: CARDVLGDTPVSWDTRQMFF. The CDR3 nucleotides read TGTGCCCGTGACGTACTGGGGGATACGCCGGTCTCCTGGGACACCCGACAGATGTTTTTC. This sequence joins TRDV2 and TRDJ3; 13 nucleotides align to TRDD3. Germline-derived CDR1 and CDR2 are GEAIGNYY and EKD. This CDR3 spans 20 amino acids.

In its sample, this clone is large. Other DNA variants within this sample encode the same CDR3. CDR3 nucleotide sequence: TGTGCCTGTGATACTGGGGGATACCGCTCCTGGGACACCCGACAGATGTTTTTC. Translating it yields CACDTGGYRSWDTRQMFF. The rearrangement joins TRDV2 to TRDJ3; 12 bases are a match to TRDD3. Per the germline V gene, CDR1 is GEAIGNYY and CDR2 is EKD. The CDR3 loop spans 18 amino acids. The J segment lost 0 bases and the V segment lost 4 bases, leaving 3 bases of the junction unmatched.

Concerning this clone: The translation of this DNA and the TCRdb protein of a much larger clone differ at residue 12, probably owing to a read error; the protein shown here is translated from the DNA. The chain links TRDV2 to TRDJ3; TRDD3 aligns across 12 bases. CDR1 is GEAIGNYY, CDR2 EKD, per germline. The CDR3 extends over 18 amino acids. Written as DNA, the CDR3 is TGTGCCTGTGACCCTACTGGGGGATACTCCTGGTACACCCGACAGATGTTTTTC. Translated: CACDPTGGYSWYTRQMFF.